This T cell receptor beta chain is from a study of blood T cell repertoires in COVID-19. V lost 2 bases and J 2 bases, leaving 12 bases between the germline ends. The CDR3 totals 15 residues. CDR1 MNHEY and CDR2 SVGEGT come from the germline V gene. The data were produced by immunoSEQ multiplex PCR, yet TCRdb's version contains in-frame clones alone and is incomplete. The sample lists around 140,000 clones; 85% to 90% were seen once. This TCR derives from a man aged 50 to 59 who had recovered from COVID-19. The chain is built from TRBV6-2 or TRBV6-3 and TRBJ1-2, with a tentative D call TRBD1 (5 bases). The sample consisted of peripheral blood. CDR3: CASSYSREDNYGYTF. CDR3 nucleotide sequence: TGTGCCAGCAGTTACAGCAGGGAAGACAACTATGGCTACACCTTC.